Below are 15 T cell receptor beta chains sequenced from a single sample in a study of blood T cell repertoires in COVID-19. Profiling relied on immunoSEQ multiplex PCR, and the TCRdb table lists in-frame clones only, not all of them. The sample has 170,000 or so clones, almost 85% seen once. Material for sequencing was peripheral blood. All receptors come from a man aged 18 to 29 with active or convalescent COVID-19.

The chain is built from TRBV9 and TRBJ2-2, with 13 bases identical to TRBD2. Germline CDR1 and CDR2: SGDLS and YYNGEE. This CDR3 is built from 15 residues. V lost 3 bases to trimming and J lost 6 bases; unmatched junction nucleotides: 2. The CDR3 DNA reads TGTGCCAGCAGCGAGACTAGCGGGAGGTCCGGGGAGCTGTTTTTT. It codes for CASSETSGRSGELFF.

The rearrangement uses TRBV7-9 and TRBJ1-5, with D possibly TRBD1 on 5 matching bases. CDR1 and CDR2 from the germline V gene are SEHNR and FQNEAQ (reference sequence). This CDR3 has 17 residues. The ends were cut back, 5 bases at V and 2 bases at J, with 19 bases in the middle. The CDR3 coding sequence is TGTGCCAGCAGCAGAGCCTCTTCCGGGGGGGGCAATCAGCCCCAGCATTTT. This translates into CASSRASSGGGNQPQHF.

This CDR3 reads CASSGLLAGAGGYNEQFF. The DNA of the CDR3 is TGTGCCAGCAGCGGGCTACTAGCGGGAGCGGGGGGCTACAATGAGCAGTTCTTC. V gene TRBV7-6 combines with J gene TRBJ2-1; 11 bases are shared with TRBD2. This CDR3 has 18 amino acids. Germline V CDR1 and CDR2: SGHVS, FNYEAQ. V was clipped by 5 bases and J by 3 bases; unmatched bases: 12.

This chain links TRBV28 with TRBJ2-1, with 10 bases matching TRBD2. The V and J ends lost 10 bases and 4 bases, in that order; junction bases with no gene match: 4. The CDR3 is made up of 13 amino acids. In germline, CDR1 is MDHEN, CDR2 SYDVKM. The CDR3 loop reads CATGLADYNEQFF. In DNA form, the CDR3 reads TGTGCCACCGGACTAGCGGATTACAATGAGCAGTTCTTC. Looking up the rest from reference TRBV28 and TRBJ2-1 gives the full variable domain: DVKVTQSSRYLVKRTGEKVFLECVQDMDHENMFWYRQDPGLGLRLIYFSYDVKMKEKGDIPEGYSVSREKKERFSLILESASTNQTSMYLCATGLADYNEQFFGPGTRLTVL.

The chain uses TRBV9 and TRBJ2-1, with TRBD2 matching 15 bases. This CDR3 is 19 amino acids long. With 3 bases clipped from V and 0 bases from J, the junction kept 7 bases outside the gene matches. Looked up from germline, CDR1 is SGDLS and CDR2 is YYNGEE. The CDR3 sequence is CASSATGLAGGFSYNEQFF. CDR3 nucleotide sequence: TGTGCCAGCAGCGCCACGGGACTAGCGGGAGGCTTCTCCTACAATGAGCAGTTCTTC. The full variable domain, rest sourced from reference TRBV9 and TRBJ2-1, is DSGVTQTPKHLITATGQRVTLRCSPRSGDLSVYWYQQSLDQGLQFLIQYYNGEERAKGNILERFSAQQFPDLHSELNLSSLELGDSALYFCASSATGLAGGFSYNEQFFGPGTRLTVL.

DNA for the CDR3: TGTGCCAGCAGCTTAAAGACAGGGGGCTATGGCTACACCTTC. This translates into CASSLKTGGYGYTF. The chain uses TRBV13 and TRBJ1-2; the match to TRBD1 covers 9 bases. Germline V gene data show CDR1 as PRHDT and CDR2 as FYEKMQ (reference sequence). The CDR3 length is 14 residues. J gave up 4 bases and V 2 bases, and 2 bases lay outside the gene matches.

V gene TRBV19 combines with J gene TRBJ2-3, with D perhaps matching TRBD2 (5 bases). CDR3 length: 15 residues. Germline V gene lookup returns CDR1 LNHDA and CDR2 SQIVND (reference sequence). The V gene lost 3 bases and the J gene lost 2 bases, with 12 bases spanning the gap. CDR3 sequence: CASSIGYRDTDTQYF. As DNA, the CDR3 is TGTGCCAGTAGTATCGGCTACCGGGACACAGATACGCAGTATTTT.

The V gene is TRBV11-2, the J gene TRBJ2-1; TRBD1 is a possible D gene (6 bases). The CDR3 runs 15 residues. Germline CDR1 reads SGHAT; CDR2 reads FQNNGV. V was clipped by 1 base and J by 0 bases, with 7 bases between them. This CDR3 reads CASSLAGDSYNEQFF. CDR3 sequence (DNA): TGTGCCAGCAGCTTAGCAGGGGACTCCTACAATGAGCAGTTCTTC.

The chain uses TRBV4-2 and TRBJ2-1; possibly TRBD2 for D (6 bases). V was cut by 4 bases and J by 8 bases, with 12 bases left in between. Looked up from germline, CDR1 is LGHNA and CDR2 is YNFKEQ. This CDR3 contains 13 residues. The CDR3 nucleotides are TGTGCCAGCAGCCCGACTAGTATGGATGAGCAGTTCTTC. This translates into CASSPTSMDEQFF.

CDR3 nucleotide sequence: TGTGCCAGCAGTTTTGGTGGCAGGGGCCGGAGGGGCTACACCTTC. Protein: CASSFGGRGRRGYTF. This chain links TRBV27 with TRBJ1-2; possibly TRBD1 for D (6 bases). The CDR3 has 15 amino acids. Germline V gives CDR1 MNHEY, CDR2 SMNVEV (reference sequence). Trimming removed 3 bases at V and 8 bases at J, with 19 bases between.

The rearrangement links TRBV29-1 to TRBJ2-3; 8 bases align to TRBD2. From germline, CDR1 is SQVTM and CDR2 ANQGSEA. The CDR3 is 12 residues long. J gave up 5 bases and V 6 bases, and 4 bases lay outside the gene matches. CDR3 nucleotide sequence: TGCAGCGTCGACGGGACTAGAGATACGCAGTATTTT. This sequence encodes CSVDGTRDTQYF.

The J gene is TRBJ2-7, the V gene TRBV14; 11 bases align to TRBD2. With V trimmed by 4 bases and J by 4 bases, 6 bases remained unmatched. CDR1 is SGHDN, CDR2 FVKESK, per germline. The CDR3 runs 15 residues. CDR3 sequence reads: CASSRLLAGVYEQYF. DNA of the CDR3: TGTGCCAGCAGCCGCTTACTAGCGGGAGTATACGAGCAGTACTTC.

This chain uses TRBV11-3 with TRBJ1-5, with D possibly being TRBD1 (5 bases). Germline assignment: CDR1 SGHNT and CDR2 YENEEA. V was trimmed by 2 bases and J by 0 bases, leaving 20 bases between them. CDR3 length equals 19 residues. As DNA, the CDR3 is TGTGCCAGCAGCTTATATGGCCCCGGCAGGGCCGATAGCAATCAGCCCCAGCATTTT. Translation gives CASSLYGPGRADSNQPQHF. The full variable domain, rest sourced from reference TRBV11-3 and TRBJ1-5, is EAGVVQSPRYKIIEKKQPVAFWCNPISGHNTLYWYLQNLGQGPELLIRYENEEAVDDSQLPKDRFSAERLKGVDSTLKIQPAELGDSAVYLCASSLYGPGRADSNQPQHFGDGTRLSIL.

This CDR3 reads CASSPIDRAGYTF. In DNA, the CDR3 is TGTGCCAGCAGCCCCATTGACAGGGCTGGCTACACCTTC. This chain joins TRBV7-9 and TRBJ1-2, with 7 bases matching TRBD1. The CDR3 consists of 13 residues. Germline V gene sequence: CDR1 SEHNR, CDR2 FQNEAQ (reference sequence). J lost 7 bases, V lost 5 bases, and 7 bases had no gene match.

V is TRBV19 and J is TRBJ2-3, with a tentative D call TRBD2 (6 bases). From germline, CDR1 is LNHDA and CDR2 SQIVND (reference sequence). V was clipped by 3 bases and J by 4 bases, with 20 bases between them. CDR3 size: 17 residues. This chain's CDR3 is CASSMEDRGSRADTQYF. As DNA, the CDR3 is TGTGCCAGTAGTATGGAGGATCGGGGGAGTAGGGCAGATACGCAGTATTTT.